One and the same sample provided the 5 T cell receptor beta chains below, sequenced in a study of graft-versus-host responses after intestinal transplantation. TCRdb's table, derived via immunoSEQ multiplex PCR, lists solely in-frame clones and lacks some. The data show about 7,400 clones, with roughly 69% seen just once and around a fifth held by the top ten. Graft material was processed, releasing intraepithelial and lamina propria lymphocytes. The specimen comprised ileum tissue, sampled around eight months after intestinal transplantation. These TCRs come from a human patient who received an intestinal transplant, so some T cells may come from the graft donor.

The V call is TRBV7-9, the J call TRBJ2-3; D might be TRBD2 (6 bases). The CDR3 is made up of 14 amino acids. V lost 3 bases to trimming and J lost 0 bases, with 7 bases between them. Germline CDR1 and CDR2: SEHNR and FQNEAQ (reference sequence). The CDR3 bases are TGTGCCAGCAGCTTGGGACTCAGCACAGATACGCAGTATTTT. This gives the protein CASSLGLSTDTQYF.

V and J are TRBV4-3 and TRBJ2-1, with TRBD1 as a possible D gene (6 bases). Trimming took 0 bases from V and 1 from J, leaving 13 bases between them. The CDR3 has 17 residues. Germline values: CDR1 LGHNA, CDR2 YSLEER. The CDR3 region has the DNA TGCGCCAGCAGCCAAGACCCAGGGGTAGGGTCCTACAATGAGCAGTTCTTC. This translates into CASSQDPGVGSYNEQFF.

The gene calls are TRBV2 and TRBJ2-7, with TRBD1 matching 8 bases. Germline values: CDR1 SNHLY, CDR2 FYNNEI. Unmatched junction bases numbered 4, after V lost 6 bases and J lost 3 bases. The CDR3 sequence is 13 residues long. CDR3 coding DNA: TGTGCCAGCAGGGGACAGGTTTTCTACGAGCAGTACGTC. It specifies CASRGQVFYEQYV.

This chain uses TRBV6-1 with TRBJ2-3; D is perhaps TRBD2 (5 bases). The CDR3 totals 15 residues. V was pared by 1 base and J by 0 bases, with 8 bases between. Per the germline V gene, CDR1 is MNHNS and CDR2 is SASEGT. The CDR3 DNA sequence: TGTGCCAGCAGTGAAGTGGCGGGTAGCACAGATACGCAGTATTTT. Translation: CASSEVAGSTDTQYF.

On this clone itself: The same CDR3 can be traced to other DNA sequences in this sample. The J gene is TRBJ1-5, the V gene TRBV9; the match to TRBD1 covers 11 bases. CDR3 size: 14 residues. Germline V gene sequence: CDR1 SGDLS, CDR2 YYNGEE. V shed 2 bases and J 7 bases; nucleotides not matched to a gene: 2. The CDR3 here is CASSVGTGGQPQHF. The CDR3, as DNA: TGTGCCAGCAGCGTCGGGACAGGGGGACAGCCCCAGCATTTT.